Listed below are T cell receptor beta chains from one sample, sequenced in a study of cytomegalovirus exposure and HLA in healthy donors. Measured with immunoSEQ multiplex PCR; TCRdb has only the in-frame clones, and not every one. The sample holds about 190,000 clones, approximately 80% seen once. The specimen sequenced was PBMCs. The source is a woman under 40 in good health and CMV-seropositive. The CDR3 runs from the conserved cysteine through the conserved F or W. The D gene is left open where the match is weak. For some rows the clone size is stated as once, few or many, or as a class when expanded; others skip it.

D: TRBD2
J: TRBJ2-1
size: NA
V: TRBV29-1
DNA: TGCAGCGTTGAAATGGCGGGAGGGCCGCGCGATGAGCAGTTCTTC
CDR3: CSVEMAGGPRDEQFF

D: NA
J: TRBJ1-2
size: NA
V: TRBV2
DNA: TGTGCTTTTACGGCGGGGGGGATTTACTATGGCTACACCTTC
CDR3: CAFTAGGIYYGYTF

D: TRBD2
J: TRBJ2-3
size: NA
V: TRBV5-1
DNA: TGCGCCAGCAGCTGGACAGTAGCGGGGGCTTCCACAGATACGCAGTATTTT
CDR3: CASSWTVAGASTDTQYF

D: NA
J: TRBJ1-2
size: NA
V: TRBV6-6
DNA: TGTGCCAGCAGGGGCCCGGGGTCAGACTATGGCTACACCTTC
CDR3: CASRGPGSDYGYTF

D: TRBD2
J: TRBJ2-1
size: NA
V: TRBV7-2
DNA: TGTGCCAGCAGCCCAAGGGGGGGACTAGCGGGAGGCGAGCAGTTCTTC
CDR3: CASSPRGGLAGGEQFF

D: NA
J: TRBJ1-5
size: once
V: TRBV28
DNA: TGTGCCAGCAGTTTGACAGGTTGGGGCAGGAGAGAGCCCCAGCATTTT
CDR3: CASSLTGWGRREPQHF

D: NA
J: TRBJ2-5
size: NA
V: TRBV28
DNA: TGTGCCAGCAGTTCAGGGGCAGAGACCCAGTACTTC
CDR3: CASSSGAETQYF

D: NA
J: TRBJ1-2
size: NA
V: TRBV28
DNA: TGTGCCAGCAGACCCCCCGGGGACTATGGCTACACCTTC
CDR3: CASRPPGDYGYTF

D: NA
J: TRBJ1-6
size: NA
V: TRBV6-6
DNA: TGTGCCAGCAGCTCCTCTTTTGACAGCTATAATTCACCCCTCCACTTT
CDR3: CASSSSFDSYNSPLHF

D: TRBD1
J: TRBJ1-2
size: few
V: TRBV19
DNA: TGTGCCAGTAGCCGACAGGGTAACGATGGGTATGGCTACACCTTC
CDR3: CASSRQGNDGYGYTF

D: TRBD1
J: TRBJ1-2
size: NA
V: TRBV4-1
DNA: TGCGCCAGCAGCCAAGACGAGGGGACAGGGGGCGAGGGCTACACCTTC
CDR3: CASSQDEGTGGEGYTF

D: NA
J: TRBJ2-2
size: NA
V: TRBV30
DNA: TGTGCCTGGAGTGATAGTGCCAGGGAGCTGTTTTTT
CDR3: CAWSDSARELFF

D: TRBD1
J: TRBJ1-6
size: NA
V: TRBV7-9
DNA: TGTGCCAGCAGCTGGGACAGAGATAATTCACCCCTCCACTTT
CDR3: CASSWDRDNSPLHF

D: TRBD1
J: TRBJ1-5
size: NA
V: TRBV28
DNA: TGTGCCAGCAGTTTACAGGGGGCAATGGATCAGCCCCAGCATTTT
CDR3: CASSLQGAMDQPQHF

D: NA
J: TRBJ1-1
size: NA
V: TRBV7-8
DNA: TGTGCCAGCAGCCGACGTGGGGGGGCAGGGGACACTGAAGCTTTCTTT
CDR3: CASSRRGGAGDTEAFF

D: NA
J: TRBJ2-3
size: NA
V: TRBV29-1
DNA: TGCAGCGTCTCCGGGACATTGACGCAGTATTTT
CDR3: CSVSGTLTQYF